This TCR beta chain was identified in a study of identical twins. Germline CDR1 is DFQATT and CDR2 is SNEGSKA (reference sequence). The CDR3 loop spans 11 amino acids. Trimming took 0 bases from V and 5 from J, leaving 4 bases between them. Study results and caveats: Surplus twin overlap in beta out-of-frame sequences was less pronounced.

A word on this clonotype: Its antigen remains unknown.

In TCRdb, the 5' RACE reads were re-called with MiXCR into one record per CDR3 protein. The sample lists about 890,000 distinct CDR3 sequences, about 12% occurring once. The sample also formed part of further work on yellow fever vaccine responses in identical twins.

The TCR originated in a woman between 18 and 29 years old in good health. The V and J genes are TRBV20-1 and TRBJ1-1; D remains unclear. Sample: PBMCs. The CDR3 bases are TGCAGTGCTAGAGAAATAACTGAAGCTTTCTTT. This translates into CSAREITEAFF.